A single sample is the source of the 19 T cell receptor beta chains below, sequenced in a study of blood T cell repertoires in COVID-19 (dated by TCRdb to the early 2020s). Library preparation employed the immunoSEQ multiplex PCR assay. TCRdb's version of the immuneACCESS table is confined to in-frame rearrangements and falls short of the full clone set. An unresolved V gene accounts for under half of the shortfall where checked; the remainder is of unknown origin. This sample comprises over 300,000 clones, 80% to 90% of them detected only once. The top ten clonotypes cover about 1.2% of the sample. Source material: peripheral blood. Receptor source: a woman between 50 and 59 years old with acute or convalescent COVID-19.

V is TRBV29-1 and J is TRBJ1-2; tentative D call: TRBD1 (5 bases). Per germline, CDR1 SQVTM and CDR2 ANQGSEA. This CDR3 has 14 residues. Trimming cost V 3 bases and J 2 bases, with 13 bases left between them. The CDR3 DNA sequence: TGCAGCGTTGAGGCAGGGCTAGGGAACTATGGCTACACCTTC. This translates into CSVEAGLGNYGYTF.

V usage is TRBV4-1 and J usage is TRBJ1-1; D is unclear. The CDR3 covers 16 residues. With 4 bases removed from V and 4 bases from J, the gap between germline ends came to 19 bases. Germline CDR1 and CDR2: MGHRA and YSYEKL. CDR3 coding DNA: TGCGCCAGCAGCCTCGAGCCCCTCGGAGGGCCCACTGAAGCTTTCTTT. It translates to CASSLEPLGGPTEAFF.

V and J are TRBV7-6 and TRBJ1-2; D not certain. This CDR3 comprises 14 residues. Germline values: CDR1 SGHVS, CDR2 FNYEAQ. The V gene lost 0 bases and the J gene lost 6 bases, with 11 bases spanning the gap. In nucleotides, the CDR3 is TGTGCCAGCAGCTTAGCGCTAGAGGGTGATGGCTACACCTTC. Amino acids: CASSLALEGDGYTF.

This chain uses TRBV7-2 with TRBJ1-2, with D tentatively TRBD1 (5 bases). The CDR3 runs to 17 residues. CDR1 and CDR2 (germline): SGHTA, FQGNSA. The ends were cut back, 1 base at V and 0 bases at J, with 15 bases in the middle. As DNA, the CDR3 is TGTGCCAGCAGCTTAGACTTGTCGCGGGGGGCTAACTATGGCTACACCTTC. Translating gives CASSLDLSRGANYGYTF.

This chain connects TRBV4-2 to TRBJ2-6; D is uncertain. The CDR3 contains 16 residues. Germline V CDR1 and CDR2: LGHNA, YNFKEQ. Trimming took 2 bases from V and 2 from J, leaving 10 bases between them. CDR3 protein: CASSQNYLAGANVLTF. CDR3 coding DNA: TGTGCCAGCAGCCAAAATTACCTAGCTGGGGCCAACGTCCTGACTTTC.

The chain's CDR3 is CASSGRSGGPSNTEAFF. The CDR3 nucleotides are TGTGCCAGCAGTGGCCGGTCGGGGGGACCTTCGAACACTGAAGCTTTCTTT. The chain is built from TRBV6-1 and TRBJ1-1; D is perhaps TRBD1 (5 bases). V lost 4 bases to trimming and J lost 1 base, with 19 bases between them. The CDR3 runs to 17 residues. CDR1 is MNHNS, CDR2 SASEGT, per germline.

This clone was detected only once. This rearrangement joins TRBV6-5 to TRBJ1-2; the match to TRBD1 covers 7 bases. Germline V gene data show CDR1 as MNHEY and CDR2 as SVGAGI. The length of the CDR3 is 12 residues. With 6 bases clipped from V and 7 bases from J, the junction kept 5 bases outside the gene matches. Written as DNA, the CDR3 is TGTGCCAGCAGCGACAGGGTCGGTGGCTACACCTTC. Translated, it gives CASSDRVGGYTF.

This chain connects TRBV5-4 to TRBJ1-3, with 7 bases aligning to TRBD1. Looked up from germline, CDR1 is SGHNT and CDR2 is YYREEE (reference sequence). J gave up 3 bases and V 4 bases, and 4 bases lay outside the gene matches. The CDR3 consists of 14 residues. CDR3 in DNA: TGTGCCAGCAGCCAGCAGGGGGATGGAAACACCATATATTTT. Its protein is CASSQQGDGNTIYF.

The chain has TRBV9 and TRBJ2-1; TRBD2 agrees at 7 bases. In germline, CDR1 is SGDLS, CDR2 YYNGEE. Trimming removed 5 bases from V and 9 bases from J; junction bases left unmatched: 2. This CDR3 has 11 amino acids. CDR3 region: CASSREGEQFF. In nucleotides, the CDR3 is TGTGCCAGCAGTAGGGAGGGTGAGCAGTTCTTC.

V and J are TRBV7-2 and TRBJ1-5; no clear D. The V end lost 2 bases, the J end lost 1 base, and 9 bases lay between the germline ends. Germline lookup yields CDR1 SGHTA and CDR2 FQGNSA. This CDR3 spans 15 amino acids. The CDR3, as DNA: TGTGCCAGCAGCTTATGGAGCCGCAGCAATCAGCCCCAGCATTTT. It codes for CASSLWSRSNQPQHF.

This chain connects TRBV5-1 to TRBJ1-4, with TRBD1 matching over 12 bases. This CDR3 spans 20 amino acids. Germline CDR1 reads SGHRS; CDR2 reads YFSETQ. The J segment lost 0 bases and the V segment lost 0 bases, leaving 9 bases of the junction unmatched. The CDR3: CASSLAGPGTGGSTNEKLFF. CDR3 sequence (DNA): TGCGCCAGCAGCTTGGCCGGGCCTGGGACAGGGGGCTCAACTAATGAAAAACTGTTTTTT.

This sequence joins TRBV2 and TRBJ1-2; 8 bases match TRBD1. The CDR3 covers 12 residues. The trim removed 8 bases at V and 4 bases at J, leaving 3 bases unmatched. Germline V lookup: CDR1 SNHLY, CDR2 FYNNEI. Here the CDR3 reads CASWGQVYGYTF. The CDR3 nucleotides are TGTGCCAGCTGGGGACAGGTCTATGGCTACACCTTC.

The rearrangement uses TRBV15 and TRBJ2-7; D possibly corresponds to TRBD2 (6 bases). V was trimmed by 1 base and J by 3 bases, leaving 10 bases between them. The CDR3 is 14 residues long. Germline V gives CDR1 LNHNV, CDR2 YYDKDF (reference sequence). The CDR3 protein is CATSRGTGVYEQYF. The CDR3 nucleotides are TGTGCCACCAGCAGAGGGACGGGAGTCTACGAGCAGTACTTC.

V usage is TRBV4-3 and J usage is TRBJ2-7; 9 bases are a match to TRBD1. The CDR3 covers 17 residues. Germline CDR1 is LGHNA and CDR2 is YSLEER. J was trimmed by 4 bases and V by 0 bases; bases with no gene match: 10. CDR3 protein: CASSQEGRGQGMYEQYF. The CDR3 nucleotides are TGCGCCAGCAGCCAAGAAGGTCGGGGACAGGGTATGTACGAGCAGTACTTC.

This rearrangement joins TRBV27 to TRBJ2-5; tentative D call: TRBD2 (5 bases). Trimming pared 2 bases from V and 1 base from J, leaving 11 bases between. The CDR3 consists of 15 residues. The V gene's germline CDR1 is MNHEY and CDR2 SMNVEV (reference sequence). In DNA, the CDR3 is TGTGCCAGCAGTTTACGGCAGGAGGCCCAAGAGACCCAGTACTTC. Translated: CASSLRQEAQETQYF.

This CDR3 reads CASSPRTEGYTF. CDR3 bases: TGTGCCAGCAGCCCCAGGACAGAGGGCTACACCTTC. The rearrangement links TRBV5-4 to TRBJ1-2, with D possibly TRBD1 on 6 matching bases. CDR3 length: 12 residues. CDR1 and CDR2 (germline): SGHNT, YYREEE (reference sequence). V lost 4 bases and J lost 8, with 12 bases in between.

J is TRBJ2-7 and V is TRBV14, with D maybe TRBD2 (5 bases). The length of the CDR3 is 16 residues. From germline, CDR1 is SGHDN and CDR2 FVKESK. Trimming stripped 7 bases from V and 2 bases from J, with 21 bases between. DNA of the CDR3: TGTGCCAGCATCACCCTATTCGGCAGGCGGGCCTACGAGCAGTACTTC. It encodes CASITLFGRRAYEQYF.

This chain joins TRBV7-8 and TRBJ1-5; TRBD1 matches 10 bases. Germline-derived CDR1 and CDR2 are SGHVS and FQNEAQ. CDR3 length: 16 amino acids. J lost 3 bases, V lost 5 bases, and 7 bases had no gene match. CDR3 residues: CASSLRDRGYNQPQHF. Written as DNA, the CDR3 is TGTGCCAGCAGCCTCCGGGACAGGGGCTACAATCAGCCCCAGCATTTT.

The rearrangement joins TRBV6-5 to TRBJ2-7; 9 nucleotides agree with TRBD1. Germline values: CDR1 MNHEY, CDR2 SVGAGI. The CDR3 has 14 amino acids. The V and J ends lost 5 bases and 2 bases, in that order; junction bases with no gene match: 4. The CDR3 sequence: CASSRNRGPYEQYV. CDR3 DNA: TGTGCCAGCAGTCGGAACAGGGGGCCCTACGAGCAGTACGTC.